This T cell receptor (beta chain) was sequenced for a study of cytotoxic CD8 clonotypes in ibrutinib-treated CLL (dated by TCRdb to about 2021). Describing the broader study: In this cohort, 15 patients were treatment-naive and ten to eleven were relapsed/refractory, while under 18 had unmutated IGHV. Responses were partial in some 24 patients and complete in 2; after median about 70 months follow-up, about 14 stayed in remission and about twelve progressed. Every sample from remission and from progressive disease was obtained while the patients were still on ibrutinib. Longitudinal samples were available for about 30% of the roughly 90 trial participants. Response samples were obtained after a median of around 11 months of treatment, with a range of roughly 6 to 40 months. On average, each sample yielded 250,000 to 300,000 productive templates and tens of thousands of productive rearrangements. Cryopreserved peripheral blood mononuclear cells were collected before treatment, at response, and at either disease progression or sustained remission.

Including the terminal cysteine and phenylalanine, the CDR3 comprises 14 residues. CDR3 DNA only is kept here, 42 bases in frame from base 1. CDR1 and CDR2 are read off the germline V gene as SGHDT and YYEEEE. From V the trimming removes 3 bases and from J it removes 2 bases, while the gene matches leave 5 bases of the junction unaccounted for. As concerns this clone: This clone's antigen is unknown. No much larger clonotype is one base removed from it; base qualities were not supplied.

The time point label corresponds to: progressive disease on ibrutinib. Roughly 2 micrograms of genomic DNA were extracted from cryopreserved PBMCs for TCR beta library preparation. Longitudinal blood samples from CLL patients on ibrutinib monotherapy underwent high-throughput TCR beta sequencing. Patients were enrolled in a phase 2 open-label single-center ibrutinib monotherapy trial. Overall study outcomes, separate from this receptor: Sampling times were not matched between patients in sustained remission and patients whose disease was progressing, and lymph node repertoires were not examined. Public clonotypes were found to be uncommon and were observed to contract or remain stable during treatment; the increase in clonality was shown to reflect expansion of private clonotypes at ibrutinib response. At baseline, clonality was higher than in age-matched healthy donors and showed a strong correlation with circulating CD8+ T-cell counts. Clonality increased at ibrutinib response, stayed stable in sustained remission, and fell back toward baseline at progression.

The goal of deep resolution MiSeq sequencing was a depth between 1 in 1 million and 1 in 200,000 T cells, and coverage averaged 10x per clonotype. TCR beta libraries were generated with the immunoSEQ hsTCRB Kit. Per the source publication's procedure: The data were analyzed with ImmunoSEQ Analyzer and ImmunoSEQ Data Assistant, and V, D and J gene assignments followed IMGT definitions. Clonality, with values ranging from 0 to 1, was calculated as one minus the normalized Shannon entropy of productive rearrangement frequencies. Public clonotype analysis was restricted to overrepresented clonotypes comprising at least 0.05% of each patient's repertoire. Thirteen repertoires from age-matched healthy donors, obtained from immuneACCESS, served as clonality controls. TCRdb mirrors the immuneACCESS table, restricted to in-frame sequences. Some clones are absent from its copies; in checked studies, under half trace to an unresolved V gene, and the reason for the others is unknown. V, J and clone size were drawn from that table, and D and trimming were deduced from the DNA. The sample table records fewer than 30,000 clones; around 69% of these occur just once. Around 54% of the sample is held by the ten biggest clonotypes.

This TCR derives from a human donor with chronic lymphocytic leukemia. Sequencing used PBMCs, obtained at disease progression, from a patient treated with ibrutinib. The chain joins TRBV5-6 to TRBJ2-7, with TRBD1 matching 7 junction bases. The DNA reads TGTGCCAGCAGCTCGACAGGGACGGCCTACGAGCAGTACTTC. Translation gives CASSSTGTAYEQYF.